One and the same sample provided the 24 T cell receptor beta chains below, sequenced in a study of blood T cell repertoires in COVID-19 (dated by TCRdb to 2020 to 2022). The receptor library was made with the immunoSEQ multiplex PCR assay. This immuneACCESS table, as held by TCRdb, lists in-frame sequences with V and J called but not all clones. Of the missing ones, under half trace to an unresolved V gene in checked studies; the others have no known cause. This sample gives some 190,000 clones in total; approximately 85% of them show up just once. The ten largest clonotypes hold roughly 9.8% of the sample. Sample: peripheral blood. All receptors derive from a human donor with active or convalescent COVID-19. The donor label of this sample is uncertain.

The genes are TRBV29-1 and TRBJ2-3, with D possibly TRBD2 on 6 matching bases. CDR1 is SQVTM, CDR2 ANQGSEA, per germline. The CDR3 runs 16 residues. Trimming removed 7 bases at V and 5 bases at J, with 25 bases between. The CDR3 nucleotides are TGCAGCGAGAACGTCGCCGGGAGTACGGCGGGAGATACGCAGTATTTT. Translating gives CSENVAGSTAGDTQYF.

This clone was detected once. The chain joins TRBV6-2 or TRBV6-3 to TRBJ2-7, with 9 positions matching TRBD1. V lost 6 bases to trimming and J lost 3 bases; unmatched junction nucleotides: 6. The length of the CDR3 is 14 residues. Germline CDR1 MNHEY, CDR2 SVGEGT. The CDR3 reads CASSTGQGSYEQYF. The CDR3 DNA reads TGTGCCAGCAGCACGGGACAGGGAAGCTACGAGCAGTACTTC.

The chain has TRBV5-1 and TRBJ1-1; D is possibly TRBD1 (5 bases). The germline V and J ends were trimmed by 0 bases and 0 bases, with 18 bases remaining between them. CDR3 size: 18 residues. Germline lookup yields CDR1 SGHRS and CDR2 YFSETQ. The CDR3 DNA reads TGCGCCAGCAGCTTGGTCCCAATCGGGGGATCTATGAACACTGAAGCTTTCTTT. Its translation is CASSLVPIGGSMNTEAFF.

The chain recombines TRBV7-3 with TRBJ1-5, with 7 bases fitting TRBD1. With 5 bases clipped from V and 1 base from J, the junction kept 5 bases outside the gene matches. The CDR3 is made up of 15 amino acids. Germline CDR1 SGHTA, CDR2 FQGTGA. As DNA, the CDR3 is TGTGCCAGCAGCGAACAACAGGGGAGCAATCAGCCCCAGCATTTT. Protein product: CASSEQQGSNQPQHF.

The V and J genes are TRBV25-1 and TRBJ1-2; 9 positions agree with TRBD1. Germline trimming cut 5 bases from V and 8 bases from J; bases unmatched to any gene: 6. CDR1 and CDR2 from the germline V gene are MGHDK and SYGVNS. The CDR3 has 13 residues. CDR3 region: CASSSRDRAGYTF. The CDR3 bases are TGTGCCAGCAGTTCGAGGGACAGGGCCGGCTACACCTTC.

V usage is TRBV24-1 and J usage is TRBJ2-3, with TRBD2 identical over 9 bases. CDR1 is KGHDR, CDR2 SFDVKD, per germline. The J segment lost 0 bases and the V segment lost 9 bases, leaving 3 bases of the junction unmatched. The CDR3 runs 14 residues. Here the CDR3 DNA reads TGTGCCACCGGCGGGAGGGAGAGCACAGATACGCAGTATTTT. Its translation is CATGGRESTDTQYF.

V and J are TRBV19 and TRBJ2-3; 7 nucleotides agree with TRBD2. CDR1 is LNHDA, CDR2 SQIVND, per germline (reference sequence). With 4 bases clipped from V and 6 bases from J, the junction kept 13 bases outside the gene matches. The CDR3 length is 16 residues. In nucleotides, the CDR3 is TGTGCCAGTAGTAAATGGGACCTAGGGCGGGAGGATACGCAGTATTTT. It yields the protein CASSKWDLGREDTQYF. Full variable domain (outside the CDR3, taken from reference TRBV19 and TRBJ2-3): DGGITQSPKYLFRKEGQNVTLSCEQNLNHDAMYWYRQDPGQGLRLIYYSQIVNDFQKGDIAEGYSVSREKKESFPLTVTSAQKNPTAFYLCASSKWDLGREDTQYFGPGTRLTVL.

CDR3: CASSPGVEQFF. In nucleotides, the CDR3 is TGTGCCAGTAGTCCAGGTGTTGAGCAGTTCTTC. The chain links TRBV19 to TRBJ2-1; D is ambiguous. V lost 5 bases and J lost 9, with 8 bases in between. The V gene's germline CDR1 is LNHDA and CDR2 SQIVND (reference sequence). The CDR3 runs to 11 residues.

The chain recombines TRBV6-5 with TRBJ2-7; 9 nucleotides line up with TRBD1. The CDR3 sequence is 14 residues long. J lost 7 bases, V lost 7 bases, and 11 bases had no gene match. CDR1 and CDR2 (germline): MNHEY, SVGAGI. The CDR3, as DNA: TGTGCCAGCATTAAAACAGGGGGCTTTGGTGAGCAGTACTTC. It is translated as CASIKTGGFGEQYF.

The chain employs TRBV7-2 and TRBJ1-4; possibly TRBD1 for D (5 bases). In germline, CDR1 is SGHTA, CDR2 FQGNSA. CDR3 length equals 16 residues. V lost 2 bases to trimming and J lost 5 bases, with 15 bases between them. The CDR3 reads CASSLWAGKGNEKLFF. In DNA, the CDR3 is TGTGCCAGCAGCTTATGGGCAGGGAAGGGAAATGAAAAACTGTTTTTT. The complete variable domain, with remaining parts taken from reference TRBV7-2 and TRBJ1-4, reads GAGVSQSPSNKVTEKGKDVELRCDPISGHTALYWYRQSLGQGLEFLIYFQGNSAPDKSGLPSDRFSAERTGGSVSTLTIQRTQQEDSAVYLCASSLWAGKGNEKLFFGSGTQLSVL.

This clone occurred a few times. J is TRBJ1-5 and V is TRBV27; possible D gene TRBD1, 6 bases. Looked up from germline, CDR1 is MNHEY and CDR2 is SMNVEV (reference sequence). Trimming left V 9 bases short and J 2 bases short, with 26 bases between. This CDR3 region has 18 residues. The CDR3 reads CASAHEGVPRLGNQPQHF. For the CDR3, the DNA is TGTGCCAGTGCTCATGAGGGGGTCCCTCGACTTGGCAATCAGCCCCAGCATTTT.

This clone has just one count. The rearrangement links TRBV5-4 to TRBJ1-1, with D possibly TRBD1 on 6 matching bases. Germline CDR1 reads SGHNT; CDR2 reads YYREEE (reference sequence). This CDR3 region has 15 residues. With 3 bases removed from V and 1 base from J, the gap between germline ends came to 13 bases. CDR3 protein: CASSSRTVTNTEAFF. In nucleotides, the CDR3 is TGTGCCAGCAGCTCTCGGACAGTAACGAACACTGAAGCTTTCTTT.

The V and J genes are TRBV5-4 and TRBJ2-3; D perhaps matches TRBD1 (6 bases). Germline CDR1 is SGHNT and CDR2 is YYREEE (reference sequence). The V gene lost 1 base and the J gene lost 8 bases, with 8 bases spanning the gap. This CDR3 contains 12 residues. CDR3 region: CASSLQDSTQYF. CDR3 sequence (DNA): TGTGCCAGCAGCTTGCAGGACAGTACGCAGTATTTT.

The chain is built from TRBV2 and TRBJ2-2, with D perhaps matching TRBD1 (6 bases). Trimming stripped 7 bases from V and 7 bases from J, with 10 bases between. This CDR3 spans 12 amino acids. Germline V gene data show CDR1 as SNHLY and CDR2 as FYNNEI. CDR3 sequence: CASTGANGELFF. CDR3 bases: TGTGCCAGCACAGGGGCGAACGGGGAGCTGTTTTTT.

The rearrangement links TRBV7-9 to TRBJ1-1; 7 nucleotides line up with TRBD1. Germline V CDR1 and CDR2: SEHNR, FQNEAQ (reference sequence). The CDR3 loop spans 15 amino acids. With V trimmed by 6 bases and J by 2 bases, 9 bases remained unmatched. CDR3 bases: TGTGCCAGCAGACCCTACGGACAGGTTAACACTGAAGCTTTCTTT. Translated, it gives CASRPYGQVNTEAFF.

The V gene is TRBV25-1, the J gene TRBJ1-2, with TRBD1 matching 9 bases. V was pared by 6 bases and J by 8 bases, with 7 bases of the junction left unmatched. The CDR3 is 13 residues long. Germline V gene lookup returns CDR1 MGHDK and CDR2 SYGVNS. CDR3 in DNA: TGTGCCAGCAGAGTGACAGGGGGGGACGGCTACACCTTC. It translates to CASRVTGGDGYTF.

This clone was counted between two and nine times. The chain combines TRBV19 with TRBJ1-1; 7 nucleotides align to TRBD1. The CDR3 spans 13 residues. CDR1 is LNHDA, CDR2 SQIVND, per germline (reference sequence). Trimming at V came to 4 bases and at J to 3 bases, leaving 2 bases not matched to a gene. The CDR3 DNA sequence: TGTGCCAGTAGTAGGCAGGGGGACACTGAAGCTTTCTTT. As protein: CASSRQGDTEAFF.

The J gene is TRBJ2-7, the V gene TRBV20-1; unclear D gene. Looked up from germline, CDR1 is DFQATT and CDR2 is SNEGSKA (reference sequence). Trimming shortened V by 6 bases and J by 6 bases, and 12 bases separated the two germline ends. CDR3 length: 11 amino acids. CDR3 coding DNA: TGCAGTGCCCTGGGCGTGGGCGAGCAGTACTTC. Translated: CSALGVGEQYF.

The CDR3 DNA reads TGTGCCAGCTCACCCGGGACTAGCGGGTTTTACCAGTACGAGCAGTACTTC. This codes for CASSPGTSGFYQYEQYF. The J gene is TRBJ2-7, the V gene TRBV18, with 12 bases matching TRBD2. The V and J ends lost 3 bases and 4 bases, in that order; junction bases with no gene match: 10. CDR1 and CDR2 from the germline V gene are KGHSH and LQKENI. The CDR3 has 17 amino acids.

The chain uses TRBV19 and TRBJ2-1, with D maybe TRBD1 (6 bases). The CDR3 contains 14 residues. Germline V gene data show CDR1 as LNHDA and CDR2 as SQIVND (reference sequence). V lost 7 bases to trimming and J lost 9 bases, with 19 bases between them. The CDR3 DNA reads TGTGCCAGTAACGACAGGAAAGGAAAAGGTGAGCAGTTCTTC. This encodes CASNDRKGKGEQFF.

The V call is TRBV6-5, the J call TRBJ2-7; D unclear. Germline V CDR1 and CDR2: MNHEY, SVGAGI. V was pared by 2 bases and J by 0 bases, with 8 bases between. This CDR3 is built from 14 residues. The CDR3 DNA reads TGTGCCAGCAGTTACCGCGCAGGCTCCTACGAGCAGTACTTC. Translated: CASSYRAGSYEQYF.

This clone was observed once. The chain has TRBV6-5 and TRBJ2-7; TRBD2 is a possible D gene (5 bases). V gave up 7 bases and J gave up 3 bases, with 10 bases separating them. This CDR3 is built from 12 residues. Germline V gene lookup returns CDR1 MNHEY and CDR2 SVGAGI. CDR3 residues: CASMGAFYEQYF. The CDR3 bases are TGTGCCAGCATGGGAGCCTTCTACGAGCAGTACTTC.

The CDR3 DNA is TGTGCCAGCAGCTTTGGACAGGGGAATCAGCCCCAGCATTTT. This sequence encodes CASSFGQGNQPQHF. The chain couples TRBV7-6 to TRBJ1-5, with 9 positions matching TRBD1. Germline CDR1 is SGHVS and CDR2 is FNYEAQ. The CDR3 sequence is 14 residues long. V lost 3 bases and J lost 4; bases outside the gene matches: 1. Based on the CDR3 plus reference TRBV7-6 and TRBJ1-5, the full variable domain is GAGVSQSPRYKVTKRGQDVALRCDPISGHVSLYWYRQALGQGPEFLTYFNYEAQQDKSGLPNDRFSAERPEGSISTLTIQRTEQRDSAMYRCASSFGQGNQPQHFGDGTRLSIL.

This sequence joins TRBV18 and TRBJ2-1, with 8 bases fitting TRBD2. The CDR3 consists of 15 residues. Germline V gives CDR1 KGHSH, CDR2 LQKENI. V lost 0 bases, J lost 4 bases, and 2 bases stayed unmatched. CDR3 DNA: TGTGCCAGCTCACCACCGGCTAGCGGGTACAATGAGCAGTTCTTC. Amino acids: CASSPPASGYNEQFF. Variable domain in full (rest from reference TRBV18 and TRBJ2-1): NAGVMQNPRHLVRRRGQEARLRCSPMKGHSHVYWYRQLPEEGLKFMVYLQKENIIDESGMPKERFSAEFPKEGPSILRIQQVVRGDSAAYFCASSPPASGYNEQFFGPGTRLTVL.